This paragraph covers one T cell receptor beta chain sequence. Its antigen is unidentified. The record originates from a study of T cell repertoires in cytomegalovirus infection. Across the whole study: Matching HLA type, along with CMV infection, was indicated by public TCR beta signatures.

Study-level findings and limits: CMV carriers having the relevant HLA were flagged by cumulative public TCR beta family frequency. The ex vivo response was dominated by HLA-C-restricted CMV-specific TCR beta clonotypes.

One entry per CDR3 protein results from TCRdb running MiXCR on the reads. This table holds approximately 700,000 distinct CDR3 sequences, 35% found once. Trimming shortened V by 5 bases and J by 11 bases, and 19 bases separated the two germline ends. CDR1 MNHEY and CDR2 SVGAGI come from the germline V gene. The length of the CDR3 is 13 residues. Sequencing used PBMCs. This TCR derives from a human donor in good health (CMV status not recorded). Some clones in this sample may be carry-over from other donors' samples. The rearrangement links TRBV6-5 to TRBJ2-7; TRBD1 is a possible D gene (5 bases). The DNA for the CDR3 is TGTGCCAGCAGTCCACGGCCACGCCTAGGGGAGTACTTC. It translates to CASSPRPRLGEYF.